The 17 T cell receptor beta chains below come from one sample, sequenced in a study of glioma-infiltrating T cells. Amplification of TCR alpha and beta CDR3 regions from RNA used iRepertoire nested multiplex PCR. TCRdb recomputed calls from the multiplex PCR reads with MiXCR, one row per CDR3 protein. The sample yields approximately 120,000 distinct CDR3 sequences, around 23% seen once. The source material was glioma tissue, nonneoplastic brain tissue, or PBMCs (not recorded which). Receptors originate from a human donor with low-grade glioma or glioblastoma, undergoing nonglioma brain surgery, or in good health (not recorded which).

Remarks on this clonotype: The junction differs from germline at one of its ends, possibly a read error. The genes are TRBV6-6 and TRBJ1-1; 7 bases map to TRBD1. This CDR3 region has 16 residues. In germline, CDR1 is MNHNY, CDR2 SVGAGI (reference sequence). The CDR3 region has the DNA TGTGCCAGCAGTTACTGCCACGACAGGGTGAACACTGAAGCTTTCTTC. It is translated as CASSYCHDRVNTEAFF.

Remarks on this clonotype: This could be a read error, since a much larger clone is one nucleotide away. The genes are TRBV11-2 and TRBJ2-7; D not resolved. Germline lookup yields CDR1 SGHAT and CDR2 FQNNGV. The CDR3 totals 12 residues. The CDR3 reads CASSYGRLEEYF. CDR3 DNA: TGTGCCAGCAGCTACGGACGGCTCGAGGAGTACTTC.

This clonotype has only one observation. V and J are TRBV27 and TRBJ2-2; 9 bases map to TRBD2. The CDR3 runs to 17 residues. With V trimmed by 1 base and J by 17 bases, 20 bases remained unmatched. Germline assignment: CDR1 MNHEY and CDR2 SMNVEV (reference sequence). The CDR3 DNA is TGTGCCAGCAGTTTATGGCTAGCGGGGCAGGGGACTGGGGGGCTATTTTTT. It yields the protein CASSLWLAGQGTGGLFF.

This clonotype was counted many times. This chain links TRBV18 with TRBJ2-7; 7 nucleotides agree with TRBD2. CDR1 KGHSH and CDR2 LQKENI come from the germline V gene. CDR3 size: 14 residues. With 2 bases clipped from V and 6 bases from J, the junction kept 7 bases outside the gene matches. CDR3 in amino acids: CASSPGRERGEQYF. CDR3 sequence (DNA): TGTGCCAGCTCACCAGGGAGGGAACGGGGCGAGCAGTACTTC.

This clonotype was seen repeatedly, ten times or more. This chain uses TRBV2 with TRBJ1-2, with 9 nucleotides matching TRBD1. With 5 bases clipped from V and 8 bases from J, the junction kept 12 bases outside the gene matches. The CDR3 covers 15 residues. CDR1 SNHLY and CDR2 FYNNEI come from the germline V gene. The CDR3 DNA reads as TGTGCCAGCAGTTCCTACCTACAGGGGGCCCGAGGCTACACCTTC. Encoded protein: CASSSYLQGARGYTF.

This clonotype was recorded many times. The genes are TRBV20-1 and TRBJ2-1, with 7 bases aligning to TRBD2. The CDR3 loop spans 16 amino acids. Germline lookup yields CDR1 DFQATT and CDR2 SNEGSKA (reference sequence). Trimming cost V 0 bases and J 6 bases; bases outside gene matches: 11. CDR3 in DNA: TGCAGTGCTAGAGAGCGGGAGACCCCCCCACTCAATGAGCAGTTCTTC. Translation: CSARERETPPLNEQFF.

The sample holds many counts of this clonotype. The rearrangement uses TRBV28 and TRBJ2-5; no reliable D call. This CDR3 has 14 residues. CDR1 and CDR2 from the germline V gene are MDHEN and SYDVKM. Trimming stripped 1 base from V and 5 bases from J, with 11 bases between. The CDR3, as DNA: TGTGCCAGCAGTTTATTCGCGGTAACGGAGACCCAGTACTTC. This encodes CASSLFAVTETQYF.

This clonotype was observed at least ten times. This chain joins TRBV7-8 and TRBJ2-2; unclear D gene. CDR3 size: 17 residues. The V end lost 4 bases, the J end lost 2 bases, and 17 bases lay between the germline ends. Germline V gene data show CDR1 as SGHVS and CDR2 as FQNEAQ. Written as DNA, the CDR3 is TGTGCCAGCAGCTCGCGATTCGACACACTTAACACCGGGGAGCTGTTTTTT. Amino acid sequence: CASSSRFDTLNTGELFF.

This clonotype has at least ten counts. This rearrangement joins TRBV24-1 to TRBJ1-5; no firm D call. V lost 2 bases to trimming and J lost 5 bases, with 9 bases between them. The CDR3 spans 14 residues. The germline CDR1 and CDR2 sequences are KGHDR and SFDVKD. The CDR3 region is CATSDSSPYQPQHF. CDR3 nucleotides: TGTGCCACCAGTGATTCTTCTCCGTATCAGCCCCAGCATTTT.

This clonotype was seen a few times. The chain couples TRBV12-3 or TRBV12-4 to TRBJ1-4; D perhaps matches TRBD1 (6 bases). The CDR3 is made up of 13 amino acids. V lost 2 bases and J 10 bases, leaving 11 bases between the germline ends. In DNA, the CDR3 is TGTGCCAGCAGTTTACAGGACAGATCAAAACTGTTTTTT. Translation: CASSLQDRSKLFF.

The CDR3 region is CSARTGDGTDTQYF. The CDR3 coding sequence is TGCAGCGCCAGAACAGGAGATGGAACAGATACGCAGTATTTT. The chain combines TRBV29-1 with TRBJ2-3, with D maybe TRBD1 (5 bases). Trimming cost V 7 bases and J 3 bases, with 17 bases left between them. This CDR3 contains 14 residues. Germline assignment: CDR1 SQVTM and CDR2 ANQGSEA.

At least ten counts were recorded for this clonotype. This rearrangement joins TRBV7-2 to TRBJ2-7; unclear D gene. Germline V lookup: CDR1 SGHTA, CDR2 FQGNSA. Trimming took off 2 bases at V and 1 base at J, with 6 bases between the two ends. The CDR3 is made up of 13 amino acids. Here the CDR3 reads CASSLWRSYEQYF. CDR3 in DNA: TGTGCCAGCAGCTTATGGCGATCCTACGAGCAGTACTTC.

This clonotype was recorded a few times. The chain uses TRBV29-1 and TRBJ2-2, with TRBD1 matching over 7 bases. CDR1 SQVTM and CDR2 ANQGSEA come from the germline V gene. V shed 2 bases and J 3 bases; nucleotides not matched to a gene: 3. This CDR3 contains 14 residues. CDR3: CSVERDSYTGELFF. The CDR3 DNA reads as TGCAGCGTTGAACGGGACAGTTACACCGGGGAGCTGTTTTTT.

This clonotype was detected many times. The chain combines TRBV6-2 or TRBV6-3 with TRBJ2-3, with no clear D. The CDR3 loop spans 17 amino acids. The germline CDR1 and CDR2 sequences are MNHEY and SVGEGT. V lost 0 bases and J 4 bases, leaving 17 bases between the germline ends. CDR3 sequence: CASSYSTRHVVPDTQYF. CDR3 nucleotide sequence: TGTGCCAGCAGTTACTCGACGCGCCACGTAGTGCCAGATACGCAGTATTTT.

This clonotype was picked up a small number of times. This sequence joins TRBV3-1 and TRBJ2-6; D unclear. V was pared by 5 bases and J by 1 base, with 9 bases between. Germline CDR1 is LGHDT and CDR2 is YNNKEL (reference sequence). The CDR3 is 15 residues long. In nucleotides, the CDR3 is TGTGCCAGCAGCTTTAGACGGTCTGGGGCCAACGTCCTGACTTTC. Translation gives CASSFRRSGANVLTF.

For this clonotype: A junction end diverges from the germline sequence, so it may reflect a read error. CDR3 nucleotide sequence: TGCAGTGCTGCCCGGGCTAGCACAGATAAGCAGTATTTT. Its translation is CSAARASTDKQYF. V is TRBV20-1 and J is TRBJ2-3; perhaps TRBD2 as D (5 bases). The CDR3 contains 13 residues. Germline V gives CDR1 DFQATT, CDR2 SNEGSKA (reference sequence).

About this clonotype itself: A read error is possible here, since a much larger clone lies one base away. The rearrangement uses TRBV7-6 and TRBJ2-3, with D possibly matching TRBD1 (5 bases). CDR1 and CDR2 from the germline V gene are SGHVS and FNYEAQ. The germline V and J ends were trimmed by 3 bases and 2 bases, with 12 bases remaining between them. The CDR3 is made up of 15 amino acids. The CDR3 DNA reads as TGTGCCAGCAGCTTTTTTCCGGACACCACAGATACGCAGTATTTT. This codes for CASSFFPDTTDTQYF.